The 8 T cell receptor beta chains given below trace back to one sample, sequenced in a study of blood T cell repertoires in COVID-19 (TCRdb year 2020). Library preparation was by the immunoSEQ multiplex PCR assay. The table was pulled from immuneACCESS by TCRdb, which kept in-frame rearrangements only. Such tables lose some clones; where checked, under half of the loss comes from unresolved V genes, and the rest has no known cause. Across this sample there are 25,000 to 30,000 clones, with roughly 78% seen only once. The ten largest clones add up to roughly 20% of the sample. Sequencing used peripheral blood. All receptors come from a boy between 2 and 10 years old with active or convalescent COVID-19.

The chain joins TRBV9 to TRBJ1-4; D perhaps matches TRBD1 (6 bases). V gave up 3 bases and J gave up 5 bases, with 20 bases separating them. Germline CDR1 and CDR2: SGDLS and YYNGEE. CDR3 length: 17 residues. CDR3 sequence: CASSAAPIQGRNEKLFF. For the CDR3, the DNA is TGTGCCAGCAGCGCAGCCCCAATACAGGGAAGAAATGAAAAACTGTTTTTT.

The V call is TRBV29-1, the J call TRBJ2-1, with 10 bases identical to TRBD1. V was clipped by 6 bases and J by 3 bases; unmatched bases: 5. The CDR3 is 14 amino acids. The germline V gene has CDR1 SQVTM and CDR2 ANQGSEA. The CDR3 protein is CSVEGQGFYNEQFF. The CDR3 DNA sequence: TGCAGCGTCGAGGGACAGGGGTTCTACAATGAGCAGTTCTTC.

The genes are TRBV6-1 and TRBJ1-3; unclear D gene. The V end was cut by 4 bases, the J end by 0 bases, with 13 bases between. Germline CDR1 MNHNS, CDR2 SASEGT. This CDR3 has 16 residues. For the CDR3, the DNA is TGTGCCAGCAGTGGCGCAACCCATAACTCTGGAAACACCATATATTTT. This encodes CASSGATHNSGNTIYF.

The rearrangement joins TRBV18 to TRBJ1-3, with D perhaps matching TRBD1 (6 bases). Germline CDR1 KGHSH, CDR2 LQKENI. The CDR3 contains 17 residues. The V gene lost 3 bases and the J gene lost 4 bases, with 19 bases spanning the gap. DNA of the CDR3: TGTGCCAGCTCACCGCTACCAATACAGGGTATAGGAAACACCATATATTTT. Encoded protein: CASSPLPIQGIGNTIYF. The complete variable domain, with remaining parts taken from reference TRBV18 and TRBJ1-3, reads NAGVMQNPRHLVRRRGQEARLRCSPMKGHSHVYWYRQLPEEGLKFMVYLQKENIIDESGMPKERFSAEFPKEGPSILRIQQVVRGDSAAYFCASSPLPIQGIGNTIYFGEGSWLTVV.

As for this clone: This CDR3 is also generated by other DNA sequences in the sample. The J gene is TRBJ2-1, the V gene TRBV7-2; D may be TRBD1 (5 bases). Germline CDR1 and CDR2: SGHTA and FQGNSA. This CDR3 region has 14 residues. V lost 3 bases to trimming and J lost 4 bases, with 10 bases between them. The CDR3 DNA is TGTGCCAGCAGCTTCCAGGGTAGGTACAATGAGCAGTTCTTC. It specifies CASSFQGRYNEQFF. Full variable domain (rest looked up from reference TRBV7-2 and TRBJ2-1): GAGVSQSPSNKVTEKGKDVELRCDPISGHTALYWYRQSLGQGLEFLIYFQGNSAPDKSGLPSDRFSAERTGGSVSTLTIQRTQQEDSAVYLCASSFQGRYNEQFFGPGTRLTVL.

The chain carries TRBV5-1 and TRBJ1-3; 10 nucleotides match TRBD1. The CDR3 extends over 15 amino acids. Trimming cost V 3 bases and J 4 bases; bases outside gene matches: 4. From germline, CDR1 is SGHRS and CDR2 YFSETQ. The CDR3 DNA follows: TGCGCCAGCAGCTATGGGACAGGGGAAGGAAACACCATATATTTT. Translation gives CASSYGTGEGNTIYF. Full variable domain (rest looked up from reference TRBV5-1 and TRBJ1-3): KAGVTQTPRYLIKTRGQQVTLSCSPISGHRSVSWYQQTPGQGLQFLFEYFSETQRNKGNFPGRFSGRQFSNSRSEMNVSTLELGDSALYLCASSYGTGEGNTIYFGEGSWLTVV.

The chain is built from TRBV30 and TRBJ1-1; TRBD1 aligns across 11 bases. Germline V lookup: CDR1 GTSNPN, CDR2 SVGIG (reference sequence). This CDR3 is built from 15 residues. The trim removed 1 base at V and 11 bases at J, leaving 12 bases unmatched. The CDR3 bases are TGTGCCTGGAGTGCTCTAGGACAGGGGGCATCTAGCGCTTTCTTT. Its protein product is CAWSALGQGASSAFF.

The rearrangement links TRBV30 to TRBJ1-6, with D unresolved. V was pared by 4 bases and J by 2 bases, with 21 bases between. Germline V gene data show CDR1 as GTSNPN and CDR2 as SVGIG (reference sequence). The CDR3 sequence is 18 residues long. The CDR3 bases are TGTGCCTGGACCCCCCTGAACACGCGCAGGACCTATAATTCACCCCTCCACTTT. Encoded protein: CAWTPLNTRRTYNSPLHF. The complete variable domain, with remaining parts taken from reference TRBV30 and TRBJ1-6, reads SQTIHQWPATLVQPVGSPLSLECTVEGTSNPNLYWYRQAAGRGLQLLFYSVGIGQISSEVPQNLSASRPQDRQFILSSKKLLLSDSGFYLCAWTPLNTRRTYNSPLHFGNGTRLTVT.